The text below deals with one TCR beta chain. Its antigen is currently unknown. This CDR3 is 17 amino acids long. Per germline, CDR1 SGHTS and CDR2 YDEGEE. The ends lost 3 bases at V and 1 base at J; junction bases unmatched: 11. This sample was taken from a study of T-cell memory formation after mild COVID-19. Study results and caveats: Cross-reactive memory seemingly joined, as some responding clones were found in pre-infection memory.

A single record per CDR3 protein comes from TCRdb applying MiXCR to the 5' RACE reads. The table lists some 600,000 distinct CDR3 sequences, roughly 17% of them singletons. The receptor was derived from an adult woman who had mild COVID-19 (a few samples of this study predate the infection). Cell type and time point are not known. The V and J genes are TRBV5-8 and TRBJ2-5; 8 bases fit TRBD2. The sequencing sample was made of PBMCs or a T cell subset sorted from them (not recorded which). CDR3 nucleotide sequence: TGTGCCAGCAGCTCTCGTGGGCGGGGGGCAACCCAAGAGACCCAGTACTTC. Translation gives CASSSRGRGATQETQYF.